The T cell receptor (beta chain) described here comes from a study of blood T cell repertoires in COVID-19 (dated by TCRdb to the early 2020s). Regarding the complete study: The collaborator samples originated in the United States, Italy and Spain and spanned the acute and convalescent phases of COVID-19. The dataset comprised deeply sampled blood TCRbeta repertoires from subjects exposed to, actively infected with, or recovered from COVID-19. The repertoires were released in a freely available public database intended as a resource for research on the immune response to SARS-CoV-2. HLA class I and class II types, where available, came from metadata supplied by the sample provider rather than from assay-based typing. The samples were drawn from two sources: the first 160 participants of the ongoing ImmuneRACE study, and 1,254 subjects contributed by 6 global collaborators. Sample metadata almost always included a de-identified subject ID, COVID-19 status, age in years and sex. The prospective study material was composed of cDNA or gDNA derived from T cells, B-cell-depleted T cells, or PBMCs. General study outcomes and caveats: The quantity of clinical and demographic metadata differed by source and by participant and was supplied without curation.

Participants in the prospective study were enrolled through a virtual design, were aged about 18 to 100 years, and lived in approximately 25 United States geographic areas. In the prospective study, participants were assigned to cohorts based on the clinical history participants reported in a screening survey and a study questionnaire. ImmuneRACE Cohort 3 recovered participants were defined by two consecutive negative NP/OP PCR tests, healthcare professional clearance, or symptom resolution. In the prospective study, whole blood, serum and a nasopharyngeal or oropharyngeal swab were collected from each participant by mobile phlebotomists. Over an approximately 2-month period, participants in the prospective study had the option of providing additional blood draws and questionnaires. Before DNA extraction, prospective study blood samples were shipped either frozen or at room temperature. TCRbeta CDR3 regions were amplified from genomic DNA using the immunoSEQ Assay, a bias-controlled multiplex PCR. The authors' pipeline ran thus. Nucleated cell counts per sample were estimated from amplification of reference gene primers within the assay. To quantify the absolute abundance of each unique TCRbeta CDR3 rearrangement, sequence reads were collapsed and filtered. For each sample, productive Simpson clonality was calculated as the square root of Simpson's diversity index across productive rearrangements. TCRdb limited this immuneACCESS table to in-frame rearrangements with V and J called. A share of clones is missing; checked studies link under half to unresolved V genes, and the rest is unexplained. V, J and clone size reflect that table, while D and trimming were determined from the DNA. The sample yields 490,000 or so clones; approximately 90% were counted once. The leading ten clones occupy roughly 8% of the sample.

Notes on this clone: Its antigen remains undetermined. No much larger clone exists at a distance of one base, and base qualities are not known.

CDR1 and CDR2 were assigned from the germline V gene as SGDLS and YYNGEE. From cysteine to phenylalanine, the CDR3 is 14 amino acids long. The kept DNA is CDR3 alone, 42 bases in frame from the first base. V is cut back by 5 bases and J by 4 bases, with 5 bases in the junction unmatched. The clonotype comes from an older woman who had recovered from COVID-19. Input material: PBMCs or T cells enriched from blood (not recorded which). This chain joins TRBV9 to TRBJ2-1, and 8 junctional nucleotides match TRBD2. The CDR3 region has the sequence CASSEAGGYNEQFF. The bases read TGTGCCAGCAGTGAGGCGGGGGGATACAATGAGCAGTTCTTC.